These 15 T cell receptor beta chains were sequenced from one sample in a study of response to subunit inactivated influenza vaccine (dated by TCRdb to the late 2010s). To prepare the library, RT-PCR was applied. Sequenced on an Illumina HiSeq 2500. TCRdb reworked the public reads: Q25 trimming with fastp, MiXCR clone assembly, productive beta chains retained. Each entry is one CDR3 protein sequence, shown with its most common DNA and genes. The sample table holds 650,000 to 800,000 distinct CDR3 sequences, of which approximately 18% were seen once. Roughly 11% of the sample is in the top ten clones. This sample comprised PBMCs from blood, obtained 5 to 6 days after vaccination. The receptor set was obtained from a man aged 45-60 years who received an inactivated influenza vaccine. Donor details come from another sample of the same person, matched by shared clones.

This clonotype was detected only a few times. The chain combines TRBV20-1 with TRBJ2-7, with 8 bases fitting TRBD2. Germline-derived CDR1 and CDR2 are DFQATT and SNEGSKA (reference sequence). This CDR3 comprises 18 residues. V gave up 2 bases and J gave up 6 bases; unmatched junction bases: 21. The DNA of the CDR3 is TGCAGTGCTAGACGAACGACAGGAGCAAAACGGGGGGGCTTCGAGCAGTACTTC. Its translation is CSARRTTGAKRGGFEQYF.

This clonotype was observed a single time. The chain has TRBV30 and TRBJ2-3; 8 bases are shared with TRBD1. After removal of 2 bases from V and 0 bases from J, the junction contained 4 bases not matched to a gene. Germline lookup yields CDR1 GTSNPN and CDR2 SVGIG (reference sequence). The CDR3 has 15 residues. The CDR3 DNA follows: TGTGCCTGGAGTAGGGGACAGGCCAGCACAGATACGCAGTATTTT. Residues: CAWSRGQASTDTQYF. Full variable domain (rest looked up from reference TRBV30 and TRBJ2-3): SQTIHQWPATLVQPVGSPLSLECTVEGTSNPNLYWYRQAAGRGLQLLFYSVGIGQISSEVPQNLSASRPQDRQFILSSKKLLLSDSGFYLCAWSRGQASTDTQYFGPGTRLTVL.

This clonotype appeared a few times. The chain links TRBV20-1 to TRBJ1-6; 7 bases align to TRBD1. CDR3 length equals 15 residues. V lost 2 bases, J lost 8 bases, and 9 bases stayed unmatched. Germline V gene data show CDR1 as DFQATT and CDR2 as SNEGSKA (reference sequence). The CDR3 nucleotides are TGCAGTGCTAGAACCCGACAGGGTTGGGATTCACCCCTCCACTTT. It translates to CSARTRQGWDSPLHF.

The chain joins TRBV20-1 to TRBJ2-7; no definite D call. Per germline, CDR1 DFQATT and CDR2 SNEGSKA (reference sequence). V was clipped by 6 bases and J by 2 bases, with 14 bases between them. CDR3 length equals 13 residues. The CDR3 spells CSAEHPSTYEQYF. In DNA, the CDR3 is TGCAGTGCAGAACATCCCTCGACCTACGAGCAGTACTTC.

This clonotype was seen at least ten times. The DNA of the CDR3 is TGTGCCAGCGGTACGGGGGCACCTAGAACCGGGGAGCTGTTTTTT. It specifies CASGTGAPRTGELFF. The V gene is TRBV4-2, the J gene TRBJ2-2; the D call may be TRBD1 or TRBD2 (6 bases each). The CDR3 contains 15 residues. Per the germline V gene, CDR1 is LGHNA and CDR2 is YNFKEQ. V was cut by 8 bases and J by 5 bases, with 18 bases left in between.

This clonotype was found a few times. The chain links TRBV6-5 to TRBJ2-3; D perhaps matches TRBD2 (6 bases). The CDR3 contains 14 residues. Between the trimmed V and J ends, which lost 4 bases and 5 bases, there was a span of 13 bases. Germline V gene lookup returns CDR1 MNHEY and CDR2 SVGAGI. The CDR3: CASSWGLGRDTQYF. The CDR3 DNA sequence: TGTGCCAGCAGTTGGGGCCTCGGGAGAGATACGCAGTATTTT.

Only a few counts were recorded for this clonotype. This chain joins TRBV27 and TRBJ2-1; D unclear. V was trimmed by 6 bases and J by 2 bases, leaving 14 bases between them. This CDR3 region has 15 residues. Per germline, CDR1 MNHEY and CDR2 SMNVEV (reference sequence). CDR3 loop: CASSLLSHPYNEQFF. The CDR3 region has the DNA TGTGCCAGCAGCCTCCTTAGCCACCCCTACAATGAGCAGTTCTTC.

The V gene is TRBV20-1, the J gene TRBJ2-1, with D possibly being TRBD1 (6 bases). Germline V gives CDR1 DFQATT, CDR2 SNEGSKA (reference sequence). Trimming cost V 3 bases and J 2 bases, with 11 bases left between them. This CDR3 is built from 14 residues. DNA for the CDR3: TGCAGTGCTAGGAACAGGGCGACCTACAATGAGCAGTTCTTC. Protein sequence: CSARNRATYNEQFF.

The chain carries TRBV20-1 and TRBJ2-5; D unresolved. This CDR3 has 14 amino acids. Germline V CDR1 and CDR2: DFQATT, SNEGSKA (reference sequence). The V gene lost 3 bases and the J gene lost 5 bases, with 16 bases spanning the gap. The DNA of the CDR3 is TGCAGTGCTAGGATCGGAACCCTCCGGGAGACCCAGTACTTC. Translated: CSARIGTLRETQYF.

This chain links TRBV15 with TRBJ1-2, with TRBD1 identical over 7 bases. After removal of 5 bases from V and 5 bases from J, the junction contained 11 bases not matched to a gene. Germline CDR1 LNHNV, CDR2 YYDKDF (reference sequence). This CDR3 region has 15 residues. The CDR3 here is CATSARQGPIYGYTF. CDR3 nucleotides: TGTGCCACCAGCGCCCGACAGGGCCCAATTTATGGCTACACCTTC.

This sequence joins TRBV5-5 and TRBJ1-2; D unresolved. The CDR3 sequence is 15 residues long. V lost 3 bases to trimming and J lost 2 bases, with 14 bases between them. Germline V CDR1 and CDR2: SGHKS, YYEKEE (reference sequence). The CDR3 coding sequence is TGTGCCAGCAGCTGGGATCCGGCGATAAACTATGGCTACACCTTC. Protein: CASSWDPAINYGYTF.

The V and J genes are TRBV20-1 and TRBJ1-1; 8 bases fit TRBD1. Looked up from germline, CDR1 is DFQATT and CDR2 is SNEGSKA (reference sequence). This CDR3 has 16 amino acids. Trimming cost V 0 bases and J 4 bases; bases outside gene matches: 10. The CDR3 loop is CSARDKTGVLGTEAFF. The CDR3 DNA sequence: TGCAGTGCTAGAGATAAGACAGGGGTCCTGGGCACTGAAGCTTTCTTT.

This clonotype was counted at least ten times. The J gene is TRBJ2-1, the V gene TRBV20-1, with 9 bases identical to TRBD1. This CDR3 has 15 residues. V lost 6 bases to trimming and J lost 2 bases; unmatched junction nucleotides: 8. CDR1 DFQATT and CDR2 SNEGSKA come from the germline V gene (reference sequence). As DNA, the CDR3 is TGCAGTGCGGGACACAGGGGGCGAACCTACAATGAGCAGTTCTTC. This gives the protein CSAGHRGRTYNEQFF.

The chain is built from TRBV14 and TRBJ2-1; 7 bases are a match to TRBD1. The CDR3 totals 16 residues. CDR1 and CDR2 (germline): SGHDN, FVKESK. V was pared by 6 bases and J by 6 bases, with 14 bases of the junction left unmatched. CDR3 sequence (DNA): TGTGCCAGCAGTGAATGGCCAGGGGGATCGGTCAATGAGCAGTTCTTC. Translating it yields CASSEWPGGSVNEQFF.

The gene calls are TRBV12-3 or TRBV12-4 and TRBJ2-5; either TRBD1 or TRBD2 may supply D (5 bases each). The V end lost 6 bases, the J end lost 5 bases, and 13 bases lay between the germline ends. The length of the CDR3 is 13 residues. The CDR3 DNA is TGTGCCAGCAGGGGACCCGGAGGTGAGACCCAGTACTTC. This translates into CASRGPGGETQYF.